Listed below are T cell receptor beta chains from one sample, sequenced in a study of blood T cell repertoires in COVID-19. Data came from immunoSEQ multiplex PCR; TCRdb stores just in-frame clones and leaves some out. This sample has 160,000 or so clones; over 75% occur once, and the top ten carry under 7%. The sample taken for sequencing was PBMCs or T cells enriched from blood (not recorded which). The receptors originated from a man aged 35-49 years who had recovered from COVID-19. CDR3s include the opening cysteine and the closing phenylalanine or tryptophan. Each record gives: J gene, CDR3 length, V gene, CDR3 protein.

>TRBJ2-5|13|TRBV2
CASYPVIGETQYF
>TRBJ1-1|13|TRBV6-5
CASSRDSLPEAFF
>TRBJ2-7|14|TRBV11-2
CASSQPGGFFEQYF
>TRBJ2-5|14|TRBV4-2
CASSQEDRVETQYF
>TRBJ1-6|14|TRBV2
CASSDEGFTSPLHF
>TRBJ2-2|16|TRBV4-1
CASSHSVAGGSGELFF
>TRBJ1-1|15|TRBV5-6
CASSFDWGEGTEAFF
>TRBJ1-1|14|TRBV6-5
CASSTIQGRTEAFF
>TRBJ1-1|14|TRBV24-1
CATRSRDMNTEAFF
>TRBJ2-1|13|TRBV30
CAWSAQGVGGQFF
>TRBJ2-7|13|TRBV5-1
CASSVGQSYEQYF
>TRBJ2-2|14|TRBV10-3
CAISGGPNTGELFF
>TRBJ1-2|13|TRBV9
CASSARQGNGYTF
>TRBJ2-2|14|TRBV27
CASGLTGRSGELFF
>TRBJ2-2|14|TRBV5-1
CASSQGQGPGELFF
>TRBJ2-7|16|TRBV4-2
CASSPERLAGGYEQYF
>TRBJ1-5|19|TRBV9
CASSVEDRGRYGSNQPQHF